The 5 T cell receptor beta chains below all came from one sample that was sequenced in a study of blood T cell repertoires in COVID-19 (TCRdb year 2020). Receptors were amplified or captured by the immunoSEQ multiplex PCR assay. Drawn from immuneACCESS, this table holds only the in-frame rearrangements with V and J called that TCRdb kept. Clones are partly lost; checked studies trace under half to an unresolved V gene and leave the rest unexplained. Recorded for this sample are tens of thousands of clones; about nine tenths of them occurred a single time. The biggest ten clones account for about 3.4% of the sample. Sample: peripheral blood. All receptors come from a woman in her 70s with acute or convalescent COVID-19.

This chain links TRBV6-6 with TRBJ2-2; TRBD2 agrees at 10 bases. Germline lookup yields CDR1 MNHNY and CDR2 SVGAGI (reference sequence). The CDR3 extends over 19 amino acids. V trimming: 5 bases; J trimming: 3 bases; junction bases outside the gene matches: 15. The CDR3 DNA reads TGTGCCAGCAGTCTCCCACTAGCGGGGAAGAAAAGGGACACCGGGGAGCTGTTTTTT. It translates to CASSLPLAGKKRDTGELFF.

The gene calls are TRBV15 and TRBJ1-1; 8 nucleotides line up with TRBD1. The V segment lost 5 bases and the J segment 0 bases; nucleotides outside the gene matches: 14. Germline V gene sequence: CDR1 LNHNV, CDR2 YYDKDF (reference sequence). This CDR3 region has 18 residues. CDR3 sequence reads: CATSGPGDRPDMNTEAFF. The CDR3 nucleotides are TGTGCCACCAGCGGCCCTGGGGACAGGCCTGACATGAACACTGAAGCTTTCTTT.

This rearrangement joins TRBV30 to TRBJ2-4, with unresolved D. V gave up 4 bases and J gave up 1 base, with 8 bases separating them. Germline lookup yields CDR1 GTSNPN and CDR2 SVGIG (reference sequence). The CDR3 loop spans 13 amino acids. The CDR3 loop reads CAWMNGAKNIQYF. The CDR3 nucleotides read TGTGCCTGGATGAACGGGGCCAAAAACATTCAGTACTTC.

CDR3 protein: CAISEGLAGYTGELFF. In DNA, the CDR3 is TGTGCCATCAGCGAGGGACTAGCGGGGTACACCGGGGAGCTGTTTTTT. This chain uses TRBV10-3 with TRBJ2-2, with 13 bases matching TRBD2. Germline assignment: CDR1 ENHRY and CDR2 SYGVKD. The CDR3 is made up of 16 amino acids. Trimming removed 6 bases from V and 3 bases from J; junction bases left unmatched: 4.

This rearrangement joins TRBV6-5 to TRBJ2-7; 7 bases fit TRBD1. Germline V gene lookup returns CDR1 MNHEY and CDR2 SVGAGI. V shed 10 bases and J 2 bases; nucleotides not matched to a gene: 8. This CDR3 is 13 amino acids long. CDR3 sequence: CANRDGQAYEQYV. CDR3 DNA sequence: TGTGCCAACAGGGACGGACAGGCCTACGAGCAGTACGTC.